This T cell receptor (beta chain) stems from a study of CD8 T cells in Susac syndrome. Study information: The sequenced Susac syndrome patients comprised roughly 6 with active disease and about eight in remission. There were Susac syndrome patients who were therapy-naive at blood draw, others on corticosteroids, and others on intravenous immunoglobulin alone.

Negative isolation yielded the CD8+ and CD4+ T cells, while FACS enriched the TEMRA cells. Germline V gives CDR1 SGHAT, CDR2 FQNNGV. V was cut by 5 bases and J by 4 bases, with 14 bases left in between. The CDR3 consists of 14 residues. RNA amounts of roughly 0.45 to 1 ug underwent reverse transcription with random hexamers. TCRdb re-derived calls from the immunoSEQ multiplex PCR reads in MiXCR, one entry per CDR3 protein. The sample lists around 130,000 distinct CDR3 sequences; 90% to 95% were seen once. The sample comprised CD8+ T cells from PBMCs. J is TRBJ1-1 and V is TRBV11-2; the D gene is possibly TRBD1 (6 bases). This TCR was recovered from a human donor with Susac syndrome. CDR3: CASSPSLGGTEAFF. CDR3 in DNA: TGTGCCAGCAGCCCCTCGTTAGGGGGCACTGAAGCTTTCTTT.